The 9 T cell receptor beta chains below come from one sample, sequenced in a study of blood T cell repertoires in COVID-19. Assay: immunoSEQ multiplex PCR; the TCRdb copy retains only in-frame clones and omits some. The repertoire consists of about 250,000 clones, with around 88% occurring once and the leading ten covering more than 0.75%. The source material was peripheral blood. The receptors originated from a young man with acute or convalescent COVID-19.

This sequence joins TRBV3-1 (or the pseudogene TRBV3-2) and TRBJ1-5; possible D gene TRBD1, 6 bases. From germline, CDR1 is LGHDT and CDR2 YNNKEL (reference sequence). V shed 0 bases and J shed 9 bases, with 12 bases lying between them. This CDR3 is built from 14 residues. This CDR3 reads CASSQDRGLWPQHF. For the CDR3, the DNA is TGTGCCAGCAGCCAAGACAGGGGCTTGTGGCCCCAGCATTTT.

CDR3 in amino acids: CASSVQGAQNGYTF. In nucleotides, the CDR3 is TGTGCCAGTAGCGTACAGGGGGCGCAGAATGGCTACACCTTC. The rearrangement joins TRBV19 to TRBJ1-2; 9 bases are shared with TRBD1. Looked up from germline, CDR1 is LNHDA and CDR2 is SQIVND (reference sequence). V was pared by 6 bases and J by 6 bases, with 8 bases of the junction left unmatched. This CDR3 region has 14 residues.

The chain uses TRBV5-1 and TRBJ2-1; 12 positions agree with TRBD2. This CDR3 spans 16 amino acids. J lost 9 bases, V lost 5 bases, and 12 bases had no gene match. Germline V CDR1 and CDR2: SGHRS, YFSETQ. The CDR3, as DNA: TGCGCCAGCAGGATTCTGACTAGCGGGAGTTTAGGTGAGCAGTTCTTC. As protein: CASRILTSGSLGEQFF.

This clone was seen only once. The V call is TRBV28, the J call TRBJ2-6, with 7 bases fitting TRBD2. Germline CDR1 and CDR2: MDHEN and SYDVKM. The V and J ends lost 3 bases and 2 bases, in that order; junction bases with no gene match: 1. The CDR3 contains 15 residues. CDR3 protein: CASSFGGTGANVLTF. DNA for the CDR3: TGTGCCAGCAGTTTCGGGGGGACTGGGGCCAACGTCCTGACTTTC.

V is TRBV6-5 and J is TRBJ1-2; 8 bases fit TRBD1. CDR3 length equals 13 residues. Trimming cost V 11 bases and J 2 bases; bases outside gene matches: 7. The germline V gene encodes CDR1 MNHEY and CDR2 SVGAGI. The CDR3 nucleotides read TGTGCCGCCTCCAGGGGGCGCAACTATGGCTACACCTTC. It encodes CAASRGRNYGYTF.

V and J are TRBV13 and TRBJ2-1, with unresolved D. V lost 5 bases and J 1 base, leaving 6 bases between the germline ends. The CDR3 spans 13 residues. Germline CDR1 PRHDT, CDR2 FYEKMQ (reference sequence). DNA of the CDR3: TGTGCCAGCAGCCTCGGGTCCTACAATGAGCAGTTCTTC. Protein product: CASSLGSYNEQFF.

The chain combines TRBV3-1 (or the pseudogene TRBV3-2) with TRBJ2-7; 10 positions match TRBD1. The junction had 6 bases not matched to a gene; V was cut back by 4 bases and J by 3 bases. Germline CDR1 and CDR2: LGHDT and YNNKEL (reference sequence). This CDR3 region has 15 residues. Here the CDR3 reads CASSPAGTGVYEQYF. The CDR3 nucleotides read TGTGCCAGCAGCCCCGCAGGGACAGGGGTCTACGAGCAGTACTTC.

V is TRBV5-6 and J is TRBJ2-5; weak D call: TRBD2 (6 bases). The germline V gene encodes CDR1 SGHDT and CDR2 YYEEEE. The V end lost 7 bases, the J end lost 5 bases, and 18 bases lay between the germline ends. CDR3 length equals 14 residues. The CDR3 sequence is CASSIGGSTETQYF. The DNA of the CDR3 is TGTGCCAGCTCCATCGGGGGATCCACCGAGACCCAGTACTTC.

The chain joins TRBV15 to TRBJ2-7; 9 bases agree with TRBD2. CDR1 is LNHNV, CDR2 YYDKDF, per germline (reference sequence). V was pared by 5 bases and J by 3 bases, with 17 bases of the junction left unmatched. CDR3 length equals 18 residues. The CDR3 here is CATSRRGLTSGRNYEQYF. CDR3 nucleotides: TGTGCCACCAGCCGAAGAGGACTCACTAGCGGGCGCAACTACGAGCAGTACTTC.